This TCR beta chain was recorded in a study of beta chain features in type 1 diabetes. Overall study findings and caveats: Type 1 diabetes patients showed a moderate but significant shortening of TCRB CDR3s in all four CD4+ subsets.

The purity of all sorted populations exceeded 98%. As concerns this clone: As yet, its antigen is unknown.

Germline loops: CDR1 KGHSH, CDR2 LQKENI. V was trimmed by 2 bases and J by 0 bases, leaving 17 bases between them. The CDR3 has 19 residues. Expressed TCRB transcripts got sequenced, as all isolated RNA was reverse transcribed. Here immunoSEQ multiplex PCR was the method, and the copy in TCRdb shows in-frame clones only, minus some. The table includes about 68,000 clones, just under 50% detected once. The source material was central memory CD4+ T cells from blood. The receptor was derived from a man aged 25-45 years with type 1 diabetes. The genes are TRBV18 and TRBJ1-6; possibly TRBD1 for D (6 bases). CDR3 sequence: CASSPMSGGPSSYNSPLHF. The CDR3 DNA sequence: TGTGCCAGCTCACCAATGTCGGGGGGGCCGAGCTCCTATAATTCACCCCTCCACTTT.